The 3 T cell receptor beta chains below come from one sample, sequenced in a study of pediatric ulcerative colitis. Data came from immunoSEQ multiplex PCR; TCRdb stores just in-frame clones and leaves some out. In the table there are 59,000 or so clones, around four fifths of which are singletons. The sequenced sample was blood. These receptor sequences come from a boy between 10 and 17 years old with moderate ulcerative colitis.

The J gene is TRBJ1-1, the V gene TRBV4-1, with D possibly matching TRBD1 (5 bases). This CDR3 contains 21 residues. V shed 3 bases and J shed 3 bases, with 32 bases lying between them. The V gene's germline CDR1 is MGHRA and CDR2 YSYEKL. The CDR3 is CASSHQTGRPTRGKVDTEAFF. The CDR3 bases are TGCGCCAGCAGCCACCAAACGGGACGGCCTACGCGGGGTAAGGTTGACACTGAAGCTTTCTTT.

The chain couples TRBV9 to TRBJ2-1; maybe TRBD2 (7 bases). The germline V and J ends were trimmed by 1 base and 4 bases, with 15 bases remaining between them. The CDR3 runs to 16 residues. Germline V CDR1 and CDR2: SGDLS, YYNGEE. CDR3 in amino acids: CASSVSGGLTYNEQFF. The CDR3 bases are TGTGCCAGCAGCGTATCCGGGGGGCTAACATACAATGAGCAGTTCTTC.

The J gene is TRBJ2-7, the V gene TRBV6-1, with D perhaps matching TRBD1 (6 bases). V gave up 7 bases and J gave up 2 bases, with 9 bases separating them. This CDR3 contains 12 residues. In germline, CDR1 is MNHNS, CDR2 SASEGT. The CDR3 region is CASIDRTYEQYF. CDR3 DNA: TGTGCCAGCATCGACAGGACCTACGAGCAGTACTTC.